This is a list of T cell receptor beta chains from one sample in a study of cytomegalovirus exposure and HLA in healthy donors. The protocol was immunoSEQ multiplex PCR, while the TCRdb copy is restricted to in-frame clones and leaves out a portion. This sample has under 200,000 clones, with 70% to 85% found just once. Sequenced input: PBMCs. These receptors were taken from a man in his fifties in good health and CMV-seropositive. Each CDR3 is given with its conserved first and last residue. The D gene is left open where the match is weak. Size values are once, few and many counts, or a class for expanded clones, and some rows have none.

v_gene,abundance,j_gene,d_gene,CDR3nt,CDR3aa
TRBV5-1,few,TRBJ2-5,TRBD2,TGCGCCAGCAGCTTGGCTCCCGGGACTAGCGGGTCAGGGACCCAGTACTTC,CASSLAPGTSGSGTQYF
TRBV7-2,NA,TRBJ2-5,NA,TGTGCCAGCAGCCCCCGGGGCCAAGAGACCCAGTACTTC,CASSPRGQETQYF
TRBV18,NA,TRBJ1-5,TRBD1,TGTGCCAGCTCACCCGGGACAGGGGACAATCAGCCCCAGCATTTT,CASSPGTGDNQPQHF
TRBV6-5,NA,TRBJ2-5,TRBD2,TGTGCCAGCACGTACACCACGGGGGGGGAGCAGTACTTC,CASTYTTGGEQYF
TRBV5-1,NA,TRBJ2-5,TRBD2,TGCGCCAGCAGCAGTAGCGGGGGGGAGGAGACCCAGTACTTC,CASSSSGGEETQYF
TRBV7-2,few,TRBJ1-1,NA,TGTGCCAGCAGCTCCCAGGGGAACACTGAAGCTTTCTTT,CASSSQGNTEAFF
TRBV4-3,NA,TRBJ2-5,TRBD2,TGCGCCAGCAGCCAAGGGCTAGCGGGGGTCTGGGAGACCCAGTACTTC,CASSQGLAGVWETQYF
TRBV15,NA,TRBJ1-4,TRBD1,TGTGCCACCAGCAGAGCGACGGGACAGGGCAATGAAAAACTGTTTTTT,CATSRATGQGNEKLFF
TRBV5-1,once,TRBJ2-7,NA,TGCGCCAGCAGCTTGGGACAGGTCTACGAGCAGTACTTC,CASSLGQVYEQYF
TRBV6-1,NA,TRBJ1-2,NA,TGTGCCAGCAGTGAAAGGGGACGGGGGGACTATGGCTACACCTTC,CASSERGRGDYGYTF
TRBV30,NA,TRBJ1-4,NA,TGTGCCTGGAGCCCCGGGTCCCGTGTCCATGAAAAACTGTTTTTT,CAWSPGSRVHEKLFF
TRBV6-1,few,TRBJ2-1,NA,TGTGCCAGCGGAGGGGGGGTAGGGGAGCAGTTCTTC,CASGGGVGEQFF
TRBV4-1,NA,TRBJ1-1,NA,TGCGCCAGCAGCCATGACCCGGCCGGGGCTTTCTTT,CASSHDPAGAFF
TRBV9,NA,TRBJ2-3,TRBD2,TGTGCCAGCAGCGTAGAAGCGGGGGGGGGTTTTTACACAGATACGCAGTATTTT,CASSVEAGGGFYTDTQYF
TRBV5-1,few,TRBJ2-3,TRBD1,TGCGCCAGCAGCCCCGGGACAGCTCTCACAGATACGCAGTATTTT,CASSPGTALTDTQYF
TRBV5-4,NA,TRBJ2-7,TRBD1,TGTGCCAGCAGCTGGGGGACAGGGGGGGCCTACGAGCAGTACTTC,CASSWGTGGAYEQYF
TRBV2,NA,TRBJ1-6,NA,TGTGCCAGCAGTGAGTCGAGCTCCTATAATTCACCCCTCCACTTT,CASSESSSYNSPLHF
TRBV27,NA,TRBJ1-5,NA,TGTGCCAGCAGTTTATCGATAAATGGAGGATATCAGCCCCAGCATTTT,CASSLSINGGYQPQHF
TRBV29-1,NA,TRBJ1-2,NA,TGCAGCGTCGTAGACAGGTTTAGTGGCTACACCTTC,CSVVDRFSGYTF
TRBV5-1,NA,TRBJ1-6,TRBD1,TGCGCCAGCAACCCCGGGACAGTAAGTTCACCCCTCCACTTT,CASNPGTVSSPLHF
TRBV21-1,NA,TRBJ2-1,NA,TGTGCCAGCAGCAGTTGCCCTGGACAGGGAGTTGGGGATGAGCAGTTCTTC,CASSSCPGQGVGDEQFF
TRBV18,NA,TRBJ1-5,NA,TGTGCCAGCTCACCCGACATATCTCAGCCCCAGCATTTT,CASSPDISQPQHF
TRBV6-4,few,TRBJ2-1,TRBD2,TGTGCCAGCAGTGACTCCACTAGCGGGGGGGCCAATGAGCAGTTCTTC,CASSDSTSGGANEQFF
TRBV28,few,TRBJ1-4,NA,TGTGCCAGCAATCCAGCGACAGACACTAATGAAAAACTGTTTTTT,CASNPATDTNEKLFF
TRBV19,NA,TRBJ1-6,NA,TGTGCCAGTAGTGAATCCCGGACAGAGAATTCACCCCTCCACTTT,CASSESRTENSPLHF
TRBV18,NA,TRBJ2-5,TRBD1,TGTGCCAGCTCACCGGGACAGGGTTGGGAGACCCAGTACTTC,CASSPGQGWETQYF
TRBV11-2,NA,TRBJ2-3,NA,TGTGCCAGCAGCTTCCTAATCAGCACAGATACGCAGTATTTT,CASSFLISTDTQYF
TRBV7-2,NA,TRBJ1-2,NA,TGTGCCAGCAGCTTTGGTGGGGCAGGCTATGGCTACACCTTC,CASSFGGAGYGYTF
TRBV29-1,NA,TRBJ1-1,NA,TGCAGCGGCGACCAAGGCAGGGTGAACACTGAAGCTTTCTTT,CSGDQGRVNTEAFF
TRBV5-1,NA,TRBJ1-5,NA,TGCGCCAGCAGCTTGGGTGGGACAAATCAGCCCCAGCATTTT,CASSLGGTNQPQHF
TRBV5-4,NA,TRBJ1-1,NA,TGTGCCAGCAGCTTAGCCGGACACAGGGCCTCCAAGGCTGAAGCTTTCTTT,CASSLAGHRASKAEAFF
TRBV5-1,NA,TRBJ2-5,NA,TGCGCCAGCAACCCCGGGTCGCAAGAGACCCAGTACTTC,CASNPGSQETQYF
TRBV5-1,NA,TRBJ1-5,NA,TGCGCCACCAGACAAACCAGGGACAACCAGAATCAGCCCCAGCATTTT,CATRQTRDNQNQPQHF
TRBV29-1,NA,TRBJ2-3,TRBD1,TGCAGCGCGTCTAGAGGGACAGCCCCCACAGATACGCAGTATTTT,CSASRGTAPTDTQYF
TRBV15,NA,TRBJ2-5,NA,TGTGCCACCAGCCGGTGGGACACCCAAGAGACCCAGTACTTC,CATSRWDTQETQYF
TRBV19,NA,TRBJ2-3,NA,TGTGCCAGTAGTCAATTACCTCCAGGGCGAGGAGATACGCAGTATTTT,CASSQLPPGRGDTQYF
TRBV7-9,few,TRBJ1-1,TRBD1,TGTGCCAGCAGCCCAGAGGGGGCCCACACTGAAGCTTTCTTT,CASSPEGAHTEAFF
TRBV4-3,few,TRBJ2-7,TRBD1,TGCGCCAGCAGCCAAGAAGGGACAGGGAAGGAGCAGTACTTC,CASSQEGTGKEQYF
TRBV7-9,NA,TRBJ2-1,TRBD2,TGTGCCAGCAGCTTAGTAGCGGGGGGGATCAATGAGCAGTTCTTC,CASSLVAGGINEQFF
TRBV27,NA,TRBJ2-7,NA,TGTGCCAGCAGTCCGCGCCGGTCCGACTACGAGCAGTACTTC,CASSPRRSDYEQYF
TRBV4-2,once,TRBJ2-7,NA,TGTGCCAGCAGCCAATCGAGGTTCGAGCAGTACTTC,CASSQSRFEQYF
TRBV28,NA,TRBJ1-1,NA,TGTGCCAGCACCCGAGAAGGGGCGCAAACTGAAGCTTTCTTT,CASTREGAQTEAFF
TRBV30,once,TRBJ1-4,NA,TGTGCCTGGAGCCGCGTGGCGGGGGAAAAACTGTTTTTT,CAWSRVAGEKLFF
TRBV10-3,NA,TRBJ1-2,NA,TGTGCCATCAGTGTGGGGGCGAGCTATGGCTACACCTTC,CAISVGASYGYTF
TRBV9,NA,TRBJ1-2,TRBD1,TGTGCCAGCAGCGTTGAGGACAGGGTCTATGGCTACACCTTC,CASSVEDRVYGYTF
TRBV11-2,NA,TRBJ2-3,TRBD1,TGTGCCAGCAGCTTAGGATCCAGGGGGAGTGCGAATACGCAGTATTTT,CASSLGSRGSANTQYF
TRBV5-6,NA,TRBJ2-3,TRBD1,TGTGCCAGCAGCGTGTTACAGGGGACCGGGACAGATACGCAGTATTTT,CASSVLQGTGTDTQYF
TRBV13,NA,TRBJ2-7,TRBD1,TGTGCCAGCAGCTTAGGGCCAGGGGGCGGGTACGAGCAGTACTTC,CASSLGPGGGYEQYF
TRBV2,once,TRBJ1-3,NA,TGTGCCAGCGAGGGACTTGGAAACACCATATATTTT,CASEGLGNTIYF
TRBV28,NA,TRBJ2-1,TRBD2,TGTGCCAGCAGTCCCCTAGCGGGGGCCGGCCTGAACTACAATGAGCAGTTCTTC,CASSPLAGAGLNYNEQFF
TRBV5-1,NA,TRBJ2-2,TRBD1,TGCGCCAGCAGCTTAAGGACAGGGCCCGGGGAGCTGTTTTTT,CASSLRTGPGELFF
TRBV5-1,NA,TRBJ2-4,TRBD1,TGCGCCAGCAGCCCTGGGGACAGGAACAAAAACATTCAGTACTTC,CASSPGDRNKNIQYF
TRBV7-9,NA,TRBJ1-4,NA,TGTGCCAGCAATGGAGGTGGTGAAAAACTGTTTTTT,CASNGGGEKLFF
TRBV2,NA,TRBJ1-5,TRBD1,TGTGCCAGCAGTGAACAGGGGGTCATAAATCAGCCCCAGCATTTT,CASSEQGVINQPQHF